This entry features one TCR beta chain sequence. Template material for TCR beta VDJ and CDR3 profiling consisted of genomic DNA. In TCRdb, the reads were re-called with MiXCR into one record per CDR3 protein. This table has about 180,000 distinct CDR3 sequences, roughly half appearing once. CDR3 size: 17 residues. Trimming pared 0 bases from V and 4 bases from J, leaving 19 bases between. Germline CDR1 and CDR2: DFQATT and SNEGSKA (reference sequence). The data were taken from a study of CD8+CD57+ T cells in acquired aplastic anemia. This receptor was taken from a human donor in good health. The chain recombines TRBV20-1 with TRBJ1-5; D ambiguous. The sequenced material came from sorted CD4+, CD8+, or CD8+CD57+ T cells (not recorded which) from PBMCs. The CDR3 loop is CSARDLTRAGGNQPQHF. The CDR3 nucleotides read TGCAGTGCTAGAGATCTGACACGGGCCGGCGGTAATCAGCCCCAGCATTTT.